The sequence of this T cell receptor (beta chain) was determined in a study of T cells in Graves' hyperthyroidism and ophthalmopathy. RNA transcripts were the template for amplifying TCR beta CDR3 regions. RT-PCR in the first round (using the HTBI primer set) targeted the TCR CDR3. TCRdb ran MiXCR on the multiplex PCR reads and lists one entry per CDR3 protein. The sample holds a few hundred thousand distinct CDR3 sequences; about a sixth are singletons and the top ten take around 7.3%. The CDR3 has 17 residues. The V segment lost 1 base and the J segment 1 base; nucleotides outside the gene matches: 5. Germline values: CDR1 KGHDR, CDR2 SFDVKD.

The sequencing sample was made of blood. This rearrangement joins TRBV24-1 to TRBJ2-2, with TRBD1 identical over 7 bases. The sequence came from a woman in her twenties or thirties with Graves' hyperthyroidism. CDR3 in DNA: TGTGCCACCAGTGATTTCACAGGGGACAAGAACACCGGGGAGCTGTTTTTT. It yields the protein CATSDFTGDKNTGELFF.